The following is a T cell receptor beta chain sequence with its context. What antigen it recognizes has not been identified. Base qualities were left out, and no much larger clone turns up one base away. The source of the sample is a study of control samples from healthy donors and cancer patients (dated by TCRdb to the early 2020s). Libraries were made using the immunoSEQ multiplex PCR assay. TCRdb took over this immuneACCESS table, retaining in-frame rearrangements with V and J assigned. Such tables are incomplete; in checked studies, under half of the missing clones stem from an unresolved V gene, and the remainder is unexplained. A total of approximately 49,000 clones appear in this sample, 80% to 90% of them only once. About 2.6% of the sample is held by the ten biggest clonotypes. The CDR3 has 16 amino acids, counting the end cysteine and phenylalanine. The retained sequence is limited to the CDR3, 48 bases, with the frame set at the first base. For CDR1 and CDR2, the germline V gene lists SGHDN and FVKESK. Trimming costs V 0 bases and J 2 bases, and their ends lie 11 bases apart.

The sequence was obtained from a woman aged 45-59 years with lung cancer. The rearranged chain carries TRBV14 and TRBJ2-1, with the D call tentatively TRBD1 or TRBD2, each fitting 5 bases. Source material: PBMCs. The CDR3 amino acid sequence is: CASSQDPGATYNEQFF. The sequenced DNA: TGTGCCAGCAGCCAAGACCCCGGGGCTACCTACAATGAGCAGTTCTTC.